This T cell receptor (beta chain) came from a study of T cell repertoires in cytomegalovirus infection. Background on the study: Both recently identified HLA-C-restricted and well-studied HLA-B-restricted CMV epitopes were used in the study.

The CDR3 loop spans 15 amino acids. J gave up 5 bases and V 8 bases, and 12 bases lay outside the gene matches. MiXCR, run by TCRdb on the reads, gives a single entry per CDR3 protein. In the table there are about 920,000 distinct CDR3 sequences, 31% of which are singletons. This clonotype was counted once. No antigen is known for it. The chain is built from TRBV5-3 and TRBJ2-3; TRBD1 matches at 9 bases. TRBV5-3 qualifies as an ORF whose function is uncertain. This receptor was identified in a human donor in good health (CMV status not recorded). Some clones in this sample may be carry-over from other donors' samples. The specimen was cultured CD8+ T cells from PBMCs, collected from culture after CMV antigen stimulation. The CDR3 DNA is TGTGCCAGCAGCCCCCACAGGGGGCGACAAGATACGCAGTATTTT. This encodes CASSPHRGRQDTQYF.